This T cell receptor (beta chain) was documented in a study of siplizumab effects on memory and regulatory T cells (dated 2019 in TCRdb). For the wider study: The effect of the anti-CD2 antibody siplizumab on alloreactive T-cell subsets was examined in allogeneic mixed lymphocyte reactions constructed from human PBMCs.

CDR3 length: 15 amino acids, cysteine to phenylalanine. The DNA shown is the 45-base CDR3, in frame from base 1. The germline V gene specifies MDHEN as CDR1 and SYDVKM as CDR2. V drops 6 bases and J drops 6 bases, leaving 17 bases in between. Sorted unstimulated T cells, along with proliferating T cells recovered from mixed lymphocyte reactions, underwent TCRbeta CDR3 sequencing. Fresh whole blood from roughly ten HLA-typed healthy donors was used to isolate PBMCs. What the research found in general, with its limitations: Whether proliferating Tregs from siplizumab cultures actually had suppressive function was not functionally confirmed. Because sequences below about 10^-5 frequency were poorly captured, only a minor fraction of alloreactive clones could be mapped to unstimulated subsets. Among mappable alloreactive CD4+ clones, the Treg-derived fraction averaged approximately 69% with siplizumab versus about 25% in control reactions. Compared with memory T cells, unstimulated naive T cells appeared more diverse, and naive cells seemed to make a substantial contribution to the alloresponse. The cumulative frequency of alloreactive sequences traceable to unstimulated CD4+ memory T cells was significantly reduced by siplizumab. A naive or memory phenotype could not be assigned to roughly 80-95% of proliferating CD4+ or CD8+ clones.

Comment on this clone: This clone's antigen is unknown. Per-base qualities were not stored, and no clone one base away is much larger.

Library method: the immunoSEQ multiplex PCR assay. Each sample had 85,000 to 100,000 TCR templates assayed by the deep sequencing platform. Genomic DNA extracted from sorted T cells was used for TCRbeta CDR3 sequencing. Under the source paper's analysis protocol: Clonal analysis of TCRbeta CDR3 data was done in the R programming language. Comparing unstimulated samples against CFSE-low samples taken after the reaction was how alloreactive CD4+ and CD8+ clones were defined. Alloreactive CD4+ clones were assigned to regulatory or non-regulatory origin by matching sequences to sorted unstimulated Treg and non-Treg repertoires. TCRdb obtained this table from immuneACCESS and retained in-frame rearrangements with V and J assigned. These tables miss some clones; where compared with another copy, unresolved V genes account for less than half of the shortfall, and the remainder is unexplained. Clonal size and the V and J genes are those of that table, whereas D and trimming came from the DNA. Here the sample has around 94,000 clones; roughly 92% occur a single time. The ten top clones hold 1.1% of the sample.

The V gene is TRBV28 and the J gene is TRBJ1-4; TRBD1 is possibly the D segment (6 matching bases). The sequence was collected from a human donor in good health. The sample comprised CD4+ T cells sorted from blood. The nucleotide sequence reads TGTGCCAGCAGGAACTGGGGGCTGAGGGATGAAAAACTGTTTTTT. This yields the protein CASRNWGLRDEKLFF.